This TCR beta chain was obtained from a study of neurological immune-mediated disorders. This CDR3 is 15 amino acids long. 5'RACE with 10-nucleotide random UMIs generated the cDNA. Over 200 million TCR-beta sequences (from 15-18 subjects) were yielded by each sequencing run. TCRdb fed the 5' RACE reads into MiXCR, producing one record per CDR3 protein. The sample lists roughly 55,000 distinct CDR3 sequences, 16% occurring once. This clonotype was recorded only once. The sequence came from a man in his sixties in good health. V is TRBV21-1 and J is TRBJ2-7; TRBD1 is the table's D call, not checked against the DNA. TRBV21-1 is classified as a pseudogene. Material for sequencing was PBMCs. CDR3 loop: CASRPRTGTPYKQYF. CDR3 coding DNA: TGTGCCAGCAGACCACGGACAGGGACCCCCTACAAGCAGTACTTC.